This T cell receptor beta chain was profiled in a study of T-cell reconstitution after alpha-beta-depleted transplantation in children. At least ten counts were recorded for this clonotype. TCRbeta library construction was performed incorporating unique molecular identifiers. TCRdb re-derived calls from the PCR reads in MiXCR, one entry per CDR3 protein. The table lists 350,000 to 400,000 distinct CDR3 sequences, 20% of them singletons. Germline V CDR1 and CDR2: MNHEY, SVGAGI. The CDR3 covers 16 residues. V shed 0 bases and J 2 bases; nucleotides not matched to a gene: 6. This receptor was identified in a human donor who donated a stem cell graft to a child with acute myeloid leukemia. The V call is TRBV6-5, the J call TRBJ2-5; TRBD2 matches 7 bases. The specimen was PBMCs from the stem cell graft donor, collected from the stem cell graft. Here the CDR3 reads CASSYSGLADQETQYF. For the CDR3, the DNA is TGTGCCAGCAGTTACTCGGGGCTAGCGGATCAAGAGACCCAGTACTTC.